This T cell receptor (beta chain) is from a study of Ad26.COV2.S vaccination and SARS-CoV-2 variants. About the research overall: In the study, Ad26.COV2.S was injected intramuscularly once, or twice 56 days apart.

Clones were read by immunoSEQ multiplex PCR, and TCRdb kept only the in-frame ones, dropping some. Of under 250,000 clones in the sample, around 85% were seen once. V lost 5 bases, J lost 10 bases, and 6 bases stayed unmatched. Per the germline V gene, CDR1 is DFQATT and CDR2 is SNEGSKA (reference sequence). This CDR3 is built from 11 residues. Study findings and constraints: Vaccinees and placebo recipients showed similar non-spike TCR breadth.

On this clone: The antigen is undetermined.

The treatment here: some 20 received Ad26.COV2.S at low or high dose, single or two shots; about five received placebo; per-sample allocation not given. All samples were drawn on day 63, counting from the first vaccine or placebo injection. The vaccine antigen was prefusion-stabilized Wuhan SARS-CoV-2 spike. The V and J genes are TRBV20-1 and TRBJ2-3; 7 bases line up with TRBD1. The receptor was derived from a person between 18 and 59 years old who received the Ad26.COV2.S COVID-19 vaccine or a placebo. The sequencing here drew on peripheral blood, taken in a trial of Ad26.COV2.S vaccine versus placebo. The CDR3 coding sequence is TGCAGTGCTGCCGGGACAGCAGCGCAGTATTTT. Amino acid sequence: CSAAGTAAQYF.